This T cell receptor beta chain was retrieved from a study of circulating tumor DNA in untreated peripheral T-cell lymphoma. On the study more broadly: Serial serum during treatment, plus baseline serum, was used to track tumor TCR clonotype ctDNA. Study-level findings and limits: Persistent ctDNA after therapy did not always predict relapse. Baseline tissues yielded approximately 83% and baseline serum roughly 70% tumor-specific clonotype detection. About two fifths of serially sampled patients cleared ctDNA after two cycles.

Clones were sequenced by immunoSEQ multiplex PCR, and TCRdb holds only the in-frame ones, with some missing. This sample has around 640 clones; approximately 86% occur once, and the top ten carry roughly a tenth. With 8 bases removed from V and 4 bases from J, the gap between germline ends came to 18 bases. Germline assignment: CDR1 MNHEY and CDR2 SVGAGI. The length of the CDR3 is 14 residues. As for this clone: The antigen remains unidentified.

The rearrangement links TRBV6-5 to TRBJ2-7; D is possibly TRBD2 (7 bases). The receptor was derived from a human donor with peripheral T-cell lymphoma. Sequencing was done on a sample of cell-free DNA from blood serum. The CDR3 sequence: CASHRGGLEYEQYF. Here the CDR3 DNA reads TGTGCCAGCCATAGGGGGGGATTGGAGTACGAGCAGTACTTC.